This T cell receptor beta chain was observed in a study of blood T cell repertoires in COVID-19. For the study at large: Acute and convalescent COVID-19 specimens originated in the United States, Italy and Spain. From T cells, B-cell-depleted T cells, or PBMCs came the material, which was cDNA or gDNA.

The germline CDR1 and CDR2 sequences are SQVTM and ANQGSEA. The CDR3 has 11 residues. V gave up 6 bases and J gave up 3 bases, with 8 bases separating them. Per the original methods: Amplification of reference gene primers was used by the study to estimate nucleated cell counts. The protocol was immunoSEQ multiplex PCR, while the TCRdb copy is restricted to in-frame clones and leaves out a portion. D and trimming come from the DNA, and the V and J calls and clone size come from that table. The sample has some 220,000 clones, roughly 75% seen once. This rearrangement joins TRBV29-1 to TRBJ1-2, with D unclear. This clonotype was sampled from a woman aged 70 to 79 with acute or convalescent COVID-19. Source material: peripheral blood. The DNA of the CDR3 is TGCAGCGTCCATCGGGACTATGGCTACACCTTC. It codes for CSVHRDYGYTF.